The next 21 T cell receptor beta chains were all read from a single sample in a study of shared clonotypes between healthy human individuals. Here immunoSEQ multiplex PCR was the method, and the copy in TCRdb shows in-frame clones only, minus some. The sample includes 1,400,000 or so clones, just under 99% of them seen just once. The source material was naive CD4+ T cells sorted from blood. Regarding subset: CD45RA+ positively selected. These receptors were obtained from a man younger than 45 in good health.

The chain links TRBV6-1 to TRBJ2-3, with D perhaps matching TRBD2 (5 bases). The CDR3 has 15 amino acids. Deletions cut 6 bases from V and 1 base from J, with 14 bases between. Germline V gene data show CDR1 as MNHNS and CDR2 as SASEGT. This CDR3 reads CASSLLASRTDTQYF. The CDR3 DNA reads as TGTGCCAGCAGCCTCCTAGCATCTCGCACAGATACGCAGTATTTT.

The V and J genes are TRBV5-1 and TRBJ2-1, with 13 positions matching TRBD2. Germline V lookup: CDR1 SGHRS, CDR2 YFSETQ. The length of the CDR3 is 18 residues. Losses at the gene ends were 6 bases for V and 5 bases for J; bases not matched to a gene: 14. DNA of the CDR3: TGCGCCAGCATCCCTTTCGCCGGGACTAGCGGGAAAGACAATGAGCAGTTCTTC. Its translation: CASIPFAGTSGKDNEQFF. Full variable domain (outside the CDR3, taken from reference TRBV5-1 and TRBJ2-1): KAGVTQTPRYLIKTRGQQVTLSCSPISGHRSVSWYQQTPGQGLQFLFEYFSETQRNKGNFPGRFSGRQFSNSRSEMNVSTLELGDSALYLCASIPFAGTSGKDNEQFFGPGTRLTVL.

The chain is built from TRBV23-1 and TRBJ2-6; 8 positions match TRBD1. TRBV23-1 is assigned to the ORF class and has an uncertain function. This CDR3 is 19 amino acids long. J lost 1 base, V lost 3 bases, and 11 bases had no gene match. The CDR3 here is CASSHEDREGSSGANVLTF. In nucleotides, the CDR3 is TGCGCCAGCAGTCACGAGGACAGGGAAGGTTCTTCTGGGGCCAACGTCCTGACTTTC.

Notes on this clone: This same CDR3 is encoded by further DNA sequences in the sample. The genes are TRBV2 and TRBJ2-7; D unresolved. The CDR3 is 11 amino acids. V was trimmed by 6 bases and J by 1 base, leaving 4 bases between them. Germline assignment: CDR1 SNHLY and CDR2 FYNNEI. In DNA form, the CDR3 reads TGTGCCAGCAGGACTTCCTACGAGCAGTACTTC. It specifies CASRTSYEQYF.

The CDR3 region has the DNA TGCGCCAGCCGAATCGGACAGACTAATGAAAAACTGTTTTTT. Translated, it gives CASRIGQTNEKLFF. This sequence joins TRBV5-1 and TRBJ1-4; TRBD1 is a possible D gene (6 bases). The V gene's germline CDR1 is SGHRS and CDR2 YFSETQ. There are 14 residues in the CDR3. The germline V and J ends were trimmed by 7 bases and 2 bases, with 12 bases remaining between them.

The V gene is TRBV11-1, the J gene TRBJ2-2; possible D gene TRBD2, 5 bases. CDR1 is SGHAT and CDR2 is FQDESV in the germline V gene (reference sequence). Trimming left V 6 bases short and J 4 bases short, with 15 bases between. The CDR3 loop spans 15 amino acids. CDR3 residues: CASRPGWGSTGELFF. The CDR3 DNA follows: TGTGCCAGCAGACCGGGGTGGGGATCCACCGGGGAGCTGTTTTTT.

This chain joins TRBV2 and TRBJ2-3; D is possibly TRBD1 (5 bases). The germline CDR1 and CDR2 sequences are SNHLY and FYNNEI. The CDR3 runs to 13 residues. With 7 bases removed from V and 4 bases from J, the gap between germline ends came to 12 bases. The CDR3 reads CASKGPMSDTQYF. The CDR3 nucleotides read TGTGCCAGCAAGGGGCCCATGTCAGATACGCAGTATTTT.

The rearrangement joins TRBV5-1 to TRBJ2-1, with D possibly TRBD2 on 5 matching bases. This CDR3 is 15 amino acids long. Trimming left V 0 bases short and J 8 bases short, with 15 bases between. Germline V CDR1 and CDR2: SGHRS, YFSETQ. The CDR3 coding sequence is TGCGCCAGCAGCTTGGAGCCTAGCCGACGAGATGAGCAGTTCTTC. Protein sequence: CASSLEPSRRDEQFF.

This chain joins TRBV29-1 and TRBJ1-1; no definite D call. Trimming left V 7 bases short and J 0 bases short, with 12 bases between. The CDR3 extends over 13 amino acids. Germline-derived CDR1 and CDR2 are SQVTM and ANQGSEA. The CDR3 spells CSAKQDLNTEAFF. The CDR3 nucleotides are TGCAGCGCCAAACAAGATTTGAACACTGAAGCTTTCTTT.

CDR3 in DNA: TGTGCCAGCAGCGTGGGACAGGGCGTCACGGGCGGGGAGCTGTTTTTT. This encodes CASSVGQGVTGGELFF. The rearrangement links TRBV9 to TRBJ2-2, with 9 nucleotides matching TRBD1. The junction had 9 bases not matched to a gene; V was cut back by 2 bases and J by 7 bases. The CDR3 covers 16 residues. Germline-derived CDR1 and CDR2 are SGDLS and YYNGEE.

Note on this clone: The same CDR3 can be traced to other DNA sequences in this sample. The J gene is TRBJ2-2, the V gene TRBV5-1, with D perhaps given as TRBD1 or TRBD2 (5 bases each). Trimming removed 2 bases at V and 3 bases at J, with 8 bases between. The CDR3 extends over 14 amino acids. CDR1 and CDR2 (germline): SGHRS, YFSETQ. The CDR3 coding sequence is TGCGCCAGCAGCTTTGGGGGAGACACCGGGGAGCTGTTTTTT. Amino acids: CASSFGGDTGELFF.

The chain links TRBV5-6 to TRBJ1-5; D is unclear. V was cut by 2 bases and J by 0 bases, with 12 bases left in between. The CDR3 extends over 16 amino acids. Germline V gene data show CDR1 as SGHDT and CDR2 as YYEEEE. The CDR3 region is CASSLGPEDSNQPQHF. The CDR3 DNA reads as TGTGCCAGCAGCTTAGGACCCGAGGATAGCAATCAGCCCCAGCATTTT.

The V gene is TRBV5-1, the J gene TRBJ2-1; unclear D gene. From germline, CDR1 is SGHRS and CDR2 YFSETQ. CDR3 length: 14 residues. Trimming stripped 9 bases from V and 4 bases from J, with 17 bases between. The CDR3 is CATRGADNYNEQFF. CDR3 DNA sequence: TGCGCCACTCGAGGTGCGGATAATTACAATGAGCAGTTCTTC. Based on the CDR3 plus reference TRBV5-1 and TRBJ2-1, the full variable domain is KAGVTQTPRYLIKTRGQQVTLSCSPISGHRSVSWYQQTPGQGLQFLFEYFSETQRNKGNFPGRFSGRQFSNSRSEMNVSTLELGDSALYLCATRGADNYNEQFFGPGTRLTVL.

The V gene is TRBV7-9, the J gene TRBJ1-2; 9 nucleotides agree with TRBD1. The CDR3 consists of 14 residues. Germline CDR1 and CDR2: SEHNR and FQNEAQ (reference sequence). Trimming removed 5 bases from V and 8 bases from J; junction bases left unmatched: 9. The CDR3 sequence: CASSTPGQGYGYTF. The CDR3 DNA follows: TGTGCCAGCAGCACCCCCGGACAGGGGTACGGCTACACCTTC. The whole variable domain, filled in from reference TRBV7-9 and TRBJ1-2, reads DTGVSQNPRHKITKRGQNVTFRCDPISEHNRLYWYRQTLGQGPEFLTYFQNEAQLEKSRLLSDRFSAERPKGSFSTLEIQRTEQGDSAMYLCASSTPGQGYGYTFGSGTRLTVV.

As regards this clone: This sample also contains other DNA sequences that code for the same CDR3. The chain couples TRBV5-1 to TRBJ2-3; 11 bases fit TRBD2. This CDR3 has 16 amino acids. V lost 4 bases to trimming and J lost 0 bases; unmatched junction nucleotides: 4. The V gene's germline CDR1 is SGHRS and CDR2 YFSETQ. The CDR3 sequence is CASSLGLAVSTDTQYF. In DNA form, the CDR3 reads TGCGCCAGCAGCCTGGGACTAGCGGTGAGCACAGATACGCAGTATTTT.

This sequence joins TRBV2 and TRBJ1-1; possible D gene TRBD1, 6 bases. CDR3 length: 15 residues. V lost 7 bases to trimming and J lost 2 bases, with 17 bases between them. The germline gives CDR1 SNHLY, CDR2 FYNNEI. CDR3: CASKFGGAGNTEAFF. In DNA form, the CDR3 reads TGTGCCAGCAAATTTGGGGGCGCGGGAAACACTGAAGCTTTCTTT.

The CDR3 here is CASSPGGQGAQNEQFF. The CDR3 DNA is TGTGCCAGCAGCCCGGGAGGACAGGGGGCGCAGAATGAGCAGTTCTTC. This chain connects TRBV5-4 to TRBJ2-1, with 11 bases aligning to TRBD1. The J segment lost 7 bases and the V segment lost 4 bases, leaving 10 bases of the junction unmatched. This CDR3 spans 16 amino acids. Germline assignment: CDR1 SGHNT and CDR2 YYREEE (reference sequence).

V and J are TRBV28 and TRBJ2-7; D not resolved. Germline V gene data show CDR1 as MDHEN and CDR2 as SYDVKM. This CDR3 has 13 residues. V was trimmed by 7 bases and J by 1 base, leaving 11 bases between them. The CDR3 bases are TGTGCCAGCACTCGGTGGGGATCCTACGAGCAGTACTTC. As protein: CASTRWGSYEQYF.

The CDR3 DNA follows: TGTGCCAGCAGCCTACTGCCGGGCCCAAATCAGCCCCAGCATTTT. This codes for CASSLLPGPNQPQHF. The chain links TRBV5-5 to TRBJ1-5; unclear D gene. CDR3 length equals 15 residues. V lost 4 bases and J lost 4, with 15 bases in between. The V gene's germline CDR1 is SGHKS and CDR2 YYEKEE (reference sequence). The whole variable domain, remainder taken from reference TRBV5-5 and TRBJ1-5, is DAGVTQSPTHLIKTRGQQVTLRCSPISGHKSVSWYQQVLGQGPQFIFQYYEKEERGRGNFPDRFSARQFPNYSSELNVNALLLGDSALYLCASSLLPGPNQPQHFGDGTRLSIL.

This clone was detected once. One end of the junction fails to match germline, which may point to a read error. The gene calls are TRBV4-3 and TRBJ2-2, with a tentative D call TRBD2 (6 bases). The CDR3 is 16 amino acids. Germline CDR1 reads LGHNA; CDR2 reads YSLEER. The CDR3 region is CASSRPGGADTGELFF. CDR3 bases: TGCGCCAGCAGCCGACCAGGCGGGGCGGACACCGGGGAGTTGTTTTTT.

This clone has a single count. The chain links TRBV4-3 to TRBJ1-1; D call uncertain. V dropped 1 base and J dropped 4 bases, with 7 bases sitting between them. Germline CDR1 reads LGHNA; CDR2 reads YSLEER. This CDR3 has 13 amino acids. CDR3 nucleotide sequence: TGCGCCAGCAGCCAAGGGGGTTCCACTGAAGCTTTCTTT. Its protein product is CASSQGGSTEAFF.